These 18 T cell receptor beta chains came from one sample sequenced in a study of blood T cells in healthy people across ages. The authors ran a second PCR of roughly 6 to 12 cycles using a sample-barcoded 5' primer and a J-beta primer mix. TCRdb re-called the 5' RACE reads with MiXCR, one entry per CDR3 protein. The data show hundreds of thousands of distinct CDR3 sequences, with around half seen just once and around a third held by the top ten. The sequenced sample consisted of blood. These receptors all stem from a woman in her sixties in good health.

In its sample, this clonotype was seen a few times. Here the CDR3 DNA reads TGCAGCGTTAGACAGGGTGGCGAAAAACTGTTTTTT. Amino acids: CSVRQGGEKLFF. This chain joins TRBV29-1 and TRBJ1-4, with 7 bases matching TRBD1. J was trimmed by 8 bases and V by 5 bases; bases with no gene match: 5. CDR1 is SQVTM, CDR2 ANQGSEA, per germline. There are 12 residues in the CDR3.

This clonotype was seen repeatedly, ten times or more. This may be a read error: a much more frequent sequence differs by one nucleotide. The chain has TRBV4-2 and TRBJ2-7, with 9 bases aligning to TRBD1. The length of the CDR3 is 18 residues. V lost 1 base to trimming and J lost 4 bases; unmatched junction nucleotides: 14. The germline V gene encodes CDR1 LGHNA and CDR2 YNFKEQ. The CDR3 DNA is TGTGCCAGCAGCCAAGTATTTAGAGGGACAGGGTCTTCATACGAGCAGTACTTC. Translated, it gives CASSQVFRGTGSSYEQYF.

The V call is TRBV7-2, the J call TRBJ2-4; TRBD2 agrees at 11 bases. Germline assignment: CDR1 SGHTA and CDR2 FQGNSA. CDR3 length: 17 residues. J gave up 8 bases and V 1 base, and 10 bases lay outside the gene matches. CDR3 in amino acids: CASSLVASSGRLYIQYF. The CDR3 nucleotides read TGTGCCAGCAGCTTAGTGGCGTCTAGCGGGAGGTTGTACATTCAGTACTTC.

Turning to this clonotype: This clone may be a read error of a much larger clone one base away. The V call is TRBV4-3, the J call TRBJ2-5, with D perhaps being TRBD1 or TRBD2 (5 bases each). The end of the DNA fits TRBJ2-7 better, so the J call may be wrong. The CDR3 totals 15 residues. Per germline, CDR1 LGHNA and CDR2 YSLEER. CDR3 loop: CASSQVRGSLYEQYF. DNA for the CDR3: TGCGCCAGCAGCCAAGTTCGGGGCAGCCTCTACGAGCAGTACTTC.

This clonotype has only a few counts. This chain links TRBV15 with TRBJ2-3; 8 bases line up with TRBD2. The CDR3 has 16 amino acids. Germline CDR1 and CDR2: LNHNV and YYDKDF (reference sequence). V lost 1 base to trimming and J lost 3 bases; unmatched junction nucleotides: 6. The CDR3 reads CATSRGASGSTDTQYF. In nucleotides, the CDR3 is TGTGCCACCAGCAGAGGGGCTAGCGGGTCGACAGATACGCAGTATTTT.

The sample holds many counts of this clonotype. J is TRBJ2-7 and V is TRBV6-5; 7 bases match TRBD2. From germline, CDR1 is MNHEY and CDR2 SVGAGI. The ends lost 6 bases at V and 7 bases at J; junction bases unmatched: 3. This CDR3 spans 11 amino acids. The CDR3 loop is CASRTGGEQYF. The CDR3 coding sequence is TGTGCCAGCAGAACGGGGGGTGAGCAGTACTTC.

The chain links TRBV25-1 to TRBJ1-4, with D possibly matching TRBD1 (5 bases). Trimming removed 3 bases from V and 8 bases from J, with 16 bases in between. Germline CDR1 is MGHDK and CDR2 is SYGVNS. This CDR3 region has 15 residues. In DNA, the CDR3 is TGTGCCAGCAGTGATCTGGGACCCGGTGGGGAAAAACTGTTTTTT. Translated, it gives CASSDLGPGGEKLFF.

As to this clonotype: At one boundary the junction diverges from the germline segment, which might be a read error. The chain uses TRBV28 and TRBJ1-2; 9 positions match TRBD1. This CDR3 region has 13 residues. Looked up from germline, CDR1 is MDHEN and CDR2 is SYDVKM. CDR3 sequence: CASSSGTGKGCTF. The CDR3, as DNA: TGTGCCAGCAGTTCGGGGACAGGGAAAGGCTGCACCTTC.

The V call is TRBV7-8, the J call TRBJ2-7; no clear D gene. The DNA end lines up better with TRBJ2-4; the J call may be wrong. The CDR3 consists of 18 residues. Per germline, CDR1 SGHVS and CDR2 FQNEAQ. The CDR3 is CASSAQPAYIRITNIQYF. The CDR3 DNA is TGTGCCAGCAGCGCCCAACCCGCCTACATCCGGATTACAAACATTCAGTACTTC.

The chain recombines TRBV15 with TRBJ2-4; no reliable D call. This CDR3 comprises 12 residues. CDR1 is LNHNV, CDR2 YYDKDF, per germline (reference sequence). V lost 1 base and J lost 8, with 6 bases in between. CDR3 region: CATSRAQYIQYF. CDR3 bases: TGTGCCACCAGCAGAGCTCAATACATTCAGTACTTC. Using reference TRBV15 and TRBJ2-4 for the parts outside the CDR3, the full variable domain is DAMVIQNPRYQVTQFGKPVTLSCSQTLNHNVMYWYQQKSSQAPKLLFHYYDKDFNNEADTPDNFQSRRPNTSFCFLDIRSPGLGDTAMYLCATSRAQYIQYFGAGTRLSVL.

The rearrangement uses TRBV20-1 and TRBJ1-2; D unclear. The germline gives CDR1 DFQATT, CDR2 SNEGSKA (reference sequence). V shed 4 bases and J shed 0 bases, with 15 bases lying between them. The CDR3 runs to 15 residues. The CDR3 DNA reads TGCAGTGCTATTTTAGCGGGCCCGACTAACTATGGCTACACCTTC. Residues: CSAILAGPTNYGYTF.

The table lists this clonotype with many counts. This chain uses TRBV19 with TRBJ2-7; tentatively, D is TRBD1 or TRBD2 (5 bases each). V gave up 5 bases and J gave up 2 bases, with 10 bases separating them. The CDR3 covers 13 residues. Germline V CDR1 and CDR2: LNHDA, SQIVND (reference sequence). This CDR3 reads CASSVGATYEQYF. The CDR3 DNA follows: TGTGCCAGTAGTGTCGGGGCGACCTACGAGCAGTACTTC. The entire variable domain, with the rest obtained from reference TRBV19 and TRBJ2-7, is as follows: DGGITQSPKYLFRKEGQNVTLSCEQNLNHDAMYWYRQDPGQGLRLIYYSQIVNDFQKGDIAEGYSVSREKKESFPLTVTSAQKNPTAFYLCASSVGATYEQYFGPGTRLTVT.

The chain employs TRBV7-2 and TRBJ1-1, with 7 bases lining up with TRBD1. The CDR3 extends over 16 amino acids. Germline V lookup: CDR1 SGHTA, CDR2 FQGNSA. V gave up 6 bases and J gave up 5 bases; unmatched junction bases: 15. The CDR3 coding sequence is TGTGCCAGCAGACAAAACCCAACCAGGGGGAGGACTGAAGCTTTCTTT. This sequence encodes CASRQNPTRGRTEAFF.

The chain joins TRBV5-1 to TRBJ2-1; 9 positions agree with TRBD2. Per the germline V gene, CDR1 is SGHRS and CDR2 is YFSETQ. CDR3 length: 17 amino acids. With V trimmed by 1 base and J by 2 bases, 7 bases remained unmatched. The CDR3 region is CASSLRTGTSTYNEQFF. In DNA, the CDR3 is TGCGCCAGCAGCTTGAGGACCGGGACTAGCACCTACAATGAGCAGTTCTTC.

CDR3 nucleotide sequence: TGTGCCAGCAGCCAAGCACTGGAAACAGGGAACCCAAGTGAGACCCAGTACTTC. Protein sequence: CASSQALETGNPSETQYF. V usage is TRBV14 and J usage is TRBJ2-4; D is possibly TRBD1 (6 bases). The J call may be incorrect, as the DNA end agrees better with TRBJ2-5. Looked up from germline, CDR1 is SGHDN and CDR2 is FVKESK. The CDR3 runs 18 residues.

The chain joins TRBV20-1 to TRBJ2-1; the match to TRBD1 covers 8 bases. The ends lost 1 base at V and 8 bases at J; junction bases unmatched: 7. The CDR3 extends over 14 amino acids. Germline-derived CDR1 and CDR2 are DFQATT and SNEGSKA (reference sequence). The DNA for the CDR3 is TGCAGTGCTAGAGGAGCAGGGGGCCGCGATGAGCAGTTCTTC. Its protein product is CSARGAGGRDEQFF.

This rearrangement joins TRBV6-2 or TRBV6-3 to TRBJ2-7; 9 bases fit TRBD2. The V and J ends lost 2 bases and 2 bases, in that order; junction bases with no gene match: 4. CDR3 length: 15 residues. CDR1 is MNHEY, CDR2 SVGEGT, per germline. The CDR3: CASSYGGGRAYEQYF. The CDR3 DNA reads TGTGCCAGCAGTTACGGTGGCGGGAGGGCCTACGAGCAGTACTTC.

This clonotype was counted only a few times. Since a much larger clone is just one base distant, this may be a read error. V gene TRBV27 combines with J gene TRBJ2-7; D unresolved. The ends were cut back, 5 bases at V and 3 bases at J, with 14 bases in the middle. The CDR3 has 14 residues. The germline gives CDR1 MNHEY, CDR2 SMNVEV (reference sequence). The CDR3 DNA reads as TGTGCCAGCAGTGTTTTTTCAGGCAACTACGAGCAGTACTTC. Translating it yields CASSVFSGNYEQYF.